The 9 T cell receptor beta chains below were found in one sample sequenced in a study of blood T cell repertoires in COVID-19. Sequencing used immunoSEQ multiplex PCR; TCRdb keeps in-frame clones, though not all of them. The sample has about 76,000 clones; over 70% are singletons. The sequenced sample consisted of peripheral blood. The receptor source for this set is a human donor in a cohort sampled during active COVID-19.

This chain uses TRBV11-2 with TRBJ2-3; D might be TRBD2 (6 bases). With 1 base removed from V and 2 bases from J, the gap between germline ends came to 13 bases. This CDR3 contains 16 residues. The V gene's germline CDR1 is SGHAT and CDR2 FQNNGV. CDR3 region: CASSLVSGGLTDTQYF. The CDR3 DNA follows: TGTGCCAGCAGCTTAGTGTCCGGGGGACTCACAGATACGCAGTATTTT.

Here the CDR3 reads CAWSRPPGGEQYV. CDR3 coding DNA: TGTGCCTGGTCGCGCCCCCCCGGCGGCGAGCAGTACGTC. The J gene is TRBJ2-7, the V gene TRBV30; the D is unclear. The CDR3 sequence is 13 residues long. Looked up from germline, CDR1 is GTSNPN and CDR2 is SVGIG (reference sequence). V was pared by 5 bases and J by 6 bases, with 17 bases between.

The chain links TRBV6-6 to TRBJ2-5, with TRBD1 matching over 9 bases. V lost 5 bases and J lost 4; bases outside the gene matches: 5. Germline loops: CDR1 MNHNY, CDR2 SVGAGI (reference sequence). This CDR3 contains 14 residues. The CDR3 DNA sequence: TGTGCCAGCAGTCAAATGACAGGGGGAGAGACCCAGTACTTC. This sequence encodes CASSQMTGGETQYF.

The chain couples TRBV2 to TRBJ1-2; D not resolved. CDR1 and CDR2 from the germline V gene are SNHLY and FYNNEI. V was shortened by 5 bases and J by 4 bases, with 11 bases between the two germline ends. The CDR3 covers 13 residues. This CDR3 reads CASSLNSPYGYTF. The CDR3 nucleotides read TGTGCCAGCAGTCTTAACTCCCCCTATGGCTACACCTTC.

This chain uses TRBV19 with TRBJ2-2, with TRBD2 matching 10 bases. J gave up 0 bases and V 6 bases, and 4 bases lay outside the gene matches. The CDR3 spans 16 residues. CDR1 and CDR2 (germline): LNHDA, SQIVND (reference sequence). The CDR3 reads CASRPGLATNTGELFF. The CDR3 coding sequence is TGTGCCAGTAGGCCGGGACTAGCGACGAACACCGGGGAGCTGTTTTTT.

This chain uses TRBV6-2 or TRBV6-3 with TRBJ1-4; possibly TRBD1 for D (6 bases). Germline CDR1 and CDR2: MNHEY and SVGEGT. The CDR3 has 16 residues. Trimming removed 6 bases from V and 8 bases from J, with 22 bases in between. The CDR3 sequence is CASSSGLGTSGEKLFF. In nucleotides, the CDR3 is TGTGCCAGCAGCTCCGGGCTCGGGACATCGGGAGAAAAACTGTTTTTT.

CDR3 in DNA: TGCGCCAGCAGTGAGGGGACAGGGAAGAATGAGCAGTTCTTC. This translates into CASSEGTGKNEQFF. The gene calls are TRBV10-1 and TRBJ2-1, with 9 positions matching TRBD1. Germline V gene sequence: CDR1 WNHNN, CDR2 SYGVQD (reference sequence). The CDR3 has 14 residues. Trimming cost V 2 bases and J 7 bases; bases outside gene matches: 3.

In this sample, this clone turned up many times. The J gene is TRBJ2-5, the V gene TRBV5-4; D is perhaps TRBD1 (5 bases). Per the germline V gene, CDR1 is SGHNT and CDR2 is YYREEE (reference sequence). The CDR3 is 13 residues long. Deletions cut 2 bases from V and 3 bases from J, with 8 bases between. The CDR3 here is CASSLGAKETQYF. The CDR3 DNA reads TGTGCCAGCAGCTTAGGGGCGAAAGAGACCCAGTACTTC. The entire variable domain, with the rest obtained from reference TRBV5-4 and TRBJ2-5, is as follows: ETGVTQSPTHLIKTRGQQVTLRCSSQSGHNTVSWYQQALGQGPQFIFQYYREEENGRGNFPPRFSGLQFPNYSSELNVNALELDDSALYLCASSLGAKETQYFGPGTRLLVL.

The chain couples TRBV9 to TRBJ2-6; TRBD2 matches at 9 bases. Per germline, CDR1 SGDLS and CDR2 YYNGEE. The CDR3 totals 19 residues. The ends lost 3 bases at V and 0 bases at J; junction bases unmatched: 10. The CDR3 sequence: CASSAVWLAGSSGANVLTF. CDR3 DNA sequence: TGTGCCAGCAGCGCCGTGTGGCTAGCGGGGAGCTCTGGGGCCAACGTCCTGACTTTC.